This T cell receptor beta chain stems from a study of T cell repertoires in cytomegalovirus infection. Study-level background: Used in the study were CMV epitopes, some recently identified and HLA-C-restricted, others well-studied and HLA-B-restricted.

About this clonotype itself: Its antigen is currently unknown.

Deletions cut 1 base from V and 11 bases from J, with 8 bases between. The CDR3 is 11 amino acids. Per the germline V gene, CDR1 is LNHNV and CDR2 is YYDKDF (reference sequence). TCRdb passed the reads through MiXCR, listing each CDR3 protein once. The sample includes hundreds of thousands of distinct CDR3 sequences, roughly 30% of them seen just once. The sequences come from cultured CD8+ T cells from PBMCs, collected from culture after CMV antigen stimulation. This TCR came from a human donor in good health (CMV status not recorded). Some clones in this sample may be carry-over from other donors' samples. The chain couples TRBV15 to TRBJ1-1, with no clear D. The CDR3 region has the DNA TGTGCCACCAGCAGAGCCACTCGGGCTTTCTTT. As protein: CATSRATRAFF. The whole variable domain, filled in from reference TRBV15 and TRBJ1-1, reads DAMVIQNPRYQVTQFGKPVTLSCSQTLNHNVMYWYQQKSSQAPKLLFHYYDKDFNNEADTPDNFQSRRPNTSFCFLDIRSPGLGDTAMYLCATSRATRAFFGQGTRLTVV.